The 27 T cell receptor beta chains below all came from one sample that was sequenced in a study of post-analysis software for immune sequencing data. Antigens of these TCRs are unknown. Unique molecular identifiers were built into the TCR beta cDNA libraries. TCRdb reprocessed the PCR reads with MiXCR, giving one entry per CDR3 protein. The sample includes approximately 150,000 distinct CDR3 sequences, approximately 30% of them seen just once. General study points: Elevated frequency relative to controls characterized roughly 5 TRBV segments in patients, TRBV5-6, TRBV5-1 and TRBV20-1 among them.

The sequenced sample was blood. The receptors originated from a girl aged 10 to 17 with multiple sclerosis.

The chain couples TRBV4-1 to TRBJ2-7, with D maybe TRBD2 (6 bases). Per germline, CDR1 MGHRA and CDR2 YSYEKL. CDR3 length: 13 amino acids. Trimming pared 3 bases from V and 4 bases from J, leaving 10 bases between. The chain's CDR3 is CASSQARGYEQYF. The DNA of the CDR3 is TGCGCCAGCAGCCAGGCCCGGGGGTACGAGCAGTACTTC.

The sample holds a few counts of this clonotype. V is TRBV3-1 and J is TRBJ1-4; no clear D gene. Germline V gene sequence: CDR1 LGHDT, CDR2 YNNKEL (reference sequence). The CDR3 loop spans 13 amino acids. The V end was cut by 0 bases, the J end by 8 bases, with 7 bases between. The CDR3 coding sequence is TGTGCCAGCAGCCAAGAACCTTGGGAAAAACTGTTTTTT. Encoded protein: CASSQEPWEKLFF.

The gene calls are TRBV10-3 and TRBJ1-5, with D tentatively TRBD1 (6 bases). The CDR3 is made up of 15 amino acids. CDR1 and CDR2 from the germline V gene are ENHRY and SYGVKD. V was clipped by 2 bases and J by 5 bases, with 13 bases between them. CDR3 sequence (DNA): TGTGCCATCAGTGAGGGATTACAGGGATATCAGCCCCAGCATTTT. As protein: CAISEGLQGYQPQHF.

This clonotype was seen ten or more times. The chain recombines TRBV6-5 with TRBJ1-1; D is ambiguous. V was shortened by 0 bases and J by 4 bases, with 15 bases between the two germline ends. The CDR3 covers 16 residues. Germline loops: CDR1 MNHEY, CDR2 SVGAGI. DNA of the CDR3: TGTGCCAGCAGTTACTCGACGGCTCCGGGCGGCACTGAAGCTTTCTTT. Its translation: CASSYSTAPGGTEAFF.

In its sample, this clonotype was seen a few times. The CDR3 is CASSQTGGPMNTEAFF. DNA of the CDR3: TGTGCCAGCAGCCAAACGGGGGGGCCCATGAACACTGAAGCTTTCTTT. The chain combines TRBV7-2 with TRBJ1-1; TRBD1 is a possible D gene (6 bases). Per the germline V gene, CDR1 is SGHTA and CDR2 is FQGNSA. This CDR3 has 16 residues. Trimming stripped 5 bases from V and 0 bases from J, with 16 bases between.

This sequence joins TRBV6-5 and TRBJ1-3; the match to TRBD1 covers 7 bases. Per germline, CDR1 MNHEY and CDR2 SVGAGI. The CDR3 is made up of 15 amino acids. J lost 2 bases, V lost 4 bases, and 5 bases had no gene match. The chain's CDR3 is CASSWTGSPGNTIYF. In nucleotides, the CDR3 is TGTGCCAGCAGTTGGACAGGCTCCCCTGGAAACACCATATATTTT.

This clonotype has ten or more counts. An end of the junction differs from the germline gene, which may be a read error. V usage is TRBV4-1 and J usage is TRBJ2-7; the match to TRBD2 covers 8 bases. The CDR3 has 14 amino acids. Germline V CDR1 and CDR2: MGHRA, YSYEKL. The chain's CDR3 is CASSQGAGAYEQYF. The CDR3, as DNA: TGTGCCAGCAGCCAAGGAGCGGGGGCTTACGAGCAGTACTTC.

This clonotype was seen many times. Sequence at one end of the junction differs from germline and may be a read error. The chain joins TRBV5-1 to TRBJ2-3; D perhaps matches TRBD1 (6 bases). This CDR3 is 14 amino acids long. The V gene's germline CDR1 is SGHRS and CDR2 YFSETQ. The CDR3 reads CASSIGQSTDMQYF. DNA for the CDR3: TGCGCCAGCAGCATTGGACAGAGCACAGATATGCAGTATTTT.

This clonotype was observed at least ten times. The chain uses TRBV9 and TRBJ1-2; tentatively, D is TRBD1 (5 bases). The germline V gene encodes CDR1 SGDLS and CDR2 YYNGEE. Trimming took 3 bases from V and 5 from J, leaving 20 bases between them. The CDR3 consists of 16 residues. Here the CDR3 DNA reads TGTGCCAGCAGCGGGCGAAGGGGACGGGTGGAGTATGGCTACACCTTC. It is translated as CASSGRRGRVEYGYTF.

This rearrangement joins TRBV5-6 to TRBJ1-1; 7 nucleotides line up with TRBD1. In germline, CDR1 is SGHDT, CDR2 YYEEEE. The CDR3 is 15 amino acids. V shed 4 bases, J shed 1 base, and the junction held 7 bases outside the gene matches. The CDR3 DNA follows: TGTGCCAGCAGCCCTCGACGGACAGGGAACACTGAAGCTTTCTTT. Encoded protein: CASSPRRTGNTEAFF. The full variable domain, its missing parts supplied by reference TRBV5-6 and TRBJ1-1, is DAGVTQSPTHLIKTRGQQVTLRCSPKSGHDTVSWYQQALGQGPQFIFQYYEEEERQRGNFPDRFSGHQFPNYSSELNVNALLLGDSALYLCASSPRRTGNTEAFFGQGTRLTVV.

This clonotype has at least ten counts. This rearrangement joins TRBV20-1 to TRBJ2-5; D possibly corresponds to TRBD2 (6 bases). Trimming removed 1 base at V and 5 bases at J, with 23 bases between. The CDR3 contains 17 residues. Germline CDR1 is DFQATT and CDR2 is SNEGSKA (reference sequence). The CDR3 protein is CSARGWGTVARMETQYF. The CDR3 region has the DNA TGCAGTGCTAGAGGGTGGGGGACTGTAGCGAGGATGGAGACCCAGTACTTC.

The chain recombines TRBV12-3 or TRBV12-4 with TRBJ2-7, with 8 bases aligning to TRBD1. J was trimmed by 6 bases and V by 6 bases; bases with no gene match: 13. The CDR3 sequence is 15 residues long. CDR3 sequence (DNA): TGTGCCAGCAGCTCAAGAGGACAGGGAAGCGTCGAGCAGTACTTC. The encoded protein is CASSSRGQGSVEQYF.

This clonotype showed up just a few times. V and J are TRBV4-2 and TRBJ2-1; 11 bases are a match to TRBD2. CDR1 is LGHNA, CDR2 YNFKEQ, per germline. CDR3 size: 14 residues. V shed 8 bases, J shed 5 bases, and the junction held 5 bases outside the gene matches. The CDR3 protein is CASWGGLADNEQFF. DNA for the CDR3: TGTGCCAGCTGGGGGGGACTAGCGGACAATGAGCAGTTCTTC.

This clonotype showed up just a few times. The rearrangement links TRBV5-1 to TRBJ2-1, with D tentatively TRBD1 or TRBD2 (5 bases each). V was clipped by 6 bases and J by 9 bases, with 22 bases between them. The CDR3 extends over 15 amino acids. Germline CDR1 and CDR2: SGHRS and YFSETQ. The CDR3 DNA is TGCGCCAGCACCTACGGTGGGACCCAGCGAGGTGAGCAGTTCTTC. The encoded protein is CASTYGGTQRGEQFF.

V usage is TRBV12-3 or TRBV12-4 and J usage is TRBJ2-1, with D uncertain. Trimming took off 6 bases at V and 15 bases at J, with 15 bases between the two ends. This CDR3 contains 11 residues. CDR3 loop: CASSPFEILFF. The CDR3 DNA is TGTGCCAGCAGCCCATTCGAGATCCTGTTCTTC.

There are many counts of this clonotype. The V gene is TRBV12-3 or TRBV12-4, the J gene TRBJ2-1; D is possibly TRBD2 (6 bases). Trimming pared 3 bases from V and 8 bases from J, leaving 14 bases between. The CDR3 contains 14 residues. This chain's CDR3 is CASSFGRRGHEQFF. In DNA form, the CDR3 reads TGTGCCAGCAGTTTCGGACGGAGGGGCCATGAGCAGTTCTTC.

The chain links TRBV20-1 to TRBJ1-1; D is possibly TRBD1 (5 bases). The CDR3 covers 14 residues. CDR1 is DFQATT and CDR2 is SNEGSKA in the germline V gene (reference sequence). V lost 6 bases and J lost 0, with 14 bases in between. CDR3 bases: TGCAGTGCCACACAGGCGGGGGTGAACACTGAAGCTTTCTTT. Amino acid sequence: CSATQAGVNTEAFF.

DNA for the CDR3: TGTGCCAGCAGCTTGGGGGACAGGGGACACAATGAGCAGTTCTTC. Translation gives CASSLGDRGHNEQFF. This chain links TRBV7-2 with TRBJ2-1; 10 bases are a match to TRBD1. The CDR3 spans 15 residues. CDR1 and CDR2 from the germline V gene are SGHTA and FQGNSA. The V gene end was trimmed by 3 bases and the J gene end by 5 bases; junction bases not matched to a gene: 4.

This clonotype occurred a few times. The gene calls are TRBV20-1 and TRBJ2-7, with 16 bases aligning to TRBD2. V lost 0 bases to trimming and J lost 4 bases; unmatched junction nucleotides: 3. This CDR3 spans 16 amino acids. Per germline, CDR1 DFQATT and CDR2 SNEGSKA (reference sequence). CDR3 region: CSARDQGLAGGYEQYF. As DNA, the CDR3 is TGCAGTGCTAGAGACCAGGGACTAGCGGGAGGGTACGAGCAGTACTTC.

This clonotype has at least ten counts. The rearrangement links TRBV4-1 to TRBJ2-5, with a tentative D call TRBD1 (6 bases). The CDR3 has 14 residues. Per germline, CDR1 MGHRA and CDR2 YSYEKL. V lost 0 bases and J lost 5, with 10 bases in between. In nucleotides, the CDR3 is TGCGCCAGCAGCCAAGAGGGTCAGGGGGAGACCCAGTACTTC. Its protein is CASSQEGQGETQYF.

The chain carries TRBV7-9 and TRBJ1-1; 8 bases fit TRBD1. J was trimmed by 0 bases and V by 1 base; bases with no gene match: 1. Germline loops: CDR1 SEHNR, CDR2 FQNEAQ (reference sequence). CDR3 size: 15 residues. DNA of the CDR3: TGTGCCAGCAGCTTAGTACAGGGGGTGAACACTGAAGCTTTCTTT. Amino acids: CASSLVQGVNTEAFF.

A word on this clonotype: This clone may be a read error of a much larger clone one base away. The V and J genes are TRBV10-3 and TRBJ2-5; TRBD2 matches at 8 bases. Germline CDR1 is ENHRY and CDR2 is SYGVKD. The CDR3 runs 14 residues. V gave up 6 bases and J gave up 3 bases; unmatched junction bases: 6. CDR3 in DNA: TGTGCCATCAGGGCCAGCGGGAGTAAAGAGACCCAGTACTTC. Protein: CAIRASGSKETQYF.

This clonotype was recorded many times. The rearrangement uses TRBV30 and TRBJ1-2, with a possible D match to TRBD1 (5 bases). The CDR3 runs 15 residues. The germline V and J ends were trimmed by 2 bases and 4 bases, with 17 bases remaining between them. Germline loops: CDR1 GTSNPN, CDR2 SVGIG (reference sequence). The CDR3 protein is CAWSPKPGGGYGYTF. Here the CDR3 DNA reads TGTGCCTGGAGTCCAAAACCTGGGGGAGGCTATGGCTACACCTTC.

The gene calls are TRBV20-1 and TRBJ1-2; D unclear. The CDR3 contains 12 residues. Germline CDR1 and CDR2: DFQATT and SNEGSKA (reference sequence). V was shortened by 5 bases and J by 3 bases, with 10 bases between the two germline ends. The CDR3 reads CSASQAHYGYTF. The CDR3 DNA reads as TGCAGTGCTTCCCAGGCCCACTATGGCTACACCTTC.

Worth noting for this clonotype: A much larger clone sits a single nucleotide away, making a read error possible. This rearrangement joins TRBV6-2 or TRBV6-3 to TRBJ2-7; 10 bases match TRBD2. Germline CDR1 and CDR2: MNHEY and SVGEGT. The CDR3 spans 18 residues. J gave up 2 bases and V 6 bases, and 16 bases lay outside the gene matches. Here the CDR3 DNA reads TGTGCCAGCAGACCCCAGCCCCGGCTAGCGGGAGCAGCCTACGAGCAGTACTTC. Its protein product is CASRPQPRLAGAAYEQYF.

There are a few counts of this clonotype. The chain uses TRBV15 and TRBJ2-7, with TRBD2 matching over 8 bases. CDR1 is LNHNV, CDR2 YYDKDF, per germline (reference sequence). The CDR3 extends over 16 amino acids. After removal of 0 bases from V and 1 base from J, the junction contained 5 bases not matched to a gene. CDR3 sequence reads: CATSRDRAGASYEQYF. In DNA form, the CDR3 reads TGTGCCACCAGCAGAGATAGAGCGGGAGCGTCCTACGAGCAGTACTTC.

In regard to this clonotype: This may come from a read error, since a much larger clone is one base off. This chain uses TRBV5-1 with TRBJ2-5, with TRBD2 matching over 11 bases. Looked up from germline, CDR1 is SGHRS and CDR2 is YFSETQ. The CDR3 extends over 16 amino acids. CDR3 sequence: CAGSPAGLAEQETQYF. CDR3 DNA sequence: TGCGCCGGCAGCCCAGCGGGACTAGCGGAACAAGAGACCCAGTACTTC.